The text below deals with one T cell receptor (beta chain). The data were produced by immunoSEQ multiplex PCR, yet TCRdb's version contains in-frame clones alone and is incomplete. The sample lists a few hundred thousand clones, about 87% occurring once. These data belong to a study of blood T cell repertoires in COVID-19. Across the whole study: From T cells, B-cell-depleted T cells, or PBMCs came the material, which was cDNA or gDNA.

Cohort placement rested on clinical history that participants reported themselves. What the recovered Cohort 3 donors had was two negative PCRs, clearance, or symptom resolution. The CDR3 runs 13 residues. Germline values: CDR1 SQVTM, CDR2 ANQGSEA. V lost 6 bases and J lost 7; bases outside the gene matches: 9. This clonotype was obtained from a woman in her fifties or sixties who had recovered from COVID-19. The specimen was PBMCs or T cells enriched from blood (not recorded which). V and J are TRBV29-1 and TRBJ2-1, with 7 positions matching TRBD1. CDR3 coding DNA: TGCAGCGTCCGGGGACAGTTAACGAATGAGCAGTTCTTC. Protein product: CSVRGQLTNEQFF.